The source of this T cell receptor beta chain is a study of blood T cells in healthy people across ages. The study's findings and limits: Measured against age, TCR beta diversity per million T cells decreased in a roughly linear manner. Naive CD4+ cell counts and diversity both ran higher in long-lived than in aged donors.

The CDR3 runs 15 residues. V was pared by 4 bases and J by 2 bases, with 13 bases between. Germline V lookup: CDR1 SGHTA, CDR2 FQGNSA. This clonotype was counted only a few times. The antigen is undetermined. The authors ran a second PCR of roughly 6 to 12 cycles using a sample-barcoded 5' primer and a J-beta primer mix. Template switching added a 12-random-nucleotide identifier to every cDNA molecule. One entry per CDR3 protein, called by TCRdb with MiXCR from the 5' RACE reads. Among around 1.1 million distinct CDR3 sequences listed, roughly two fifths were seen once. Sequenced sample: blood. The clonotype comes from a man aged 18 to 30 in good health. V gene TRBV7-2 combines with J gene TRBJ2-3; no clear D gene. This CDR3 reads CASSWPDNVTDTQYF. CDR3 sequence (DNA): TGTGCCAGCAGCTGGCCAGACAATGTCACAGATACGCAGTATTTT.